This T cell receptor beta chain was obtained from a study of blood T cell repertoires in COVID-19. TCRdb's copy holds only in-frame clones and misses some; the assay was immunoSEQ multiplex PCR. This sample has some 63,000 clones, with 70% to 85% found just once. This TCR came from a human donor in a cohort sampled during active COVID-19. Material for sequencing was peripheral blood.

The CDR3 reads CASSLQGSGNTIYF. The CDR3 DNA reads TGCGCCAGCAGCTTACAGGGTTCTGGAAACACCATATATTTT. The V call is TRBV5-1, the J call TRBJ1-3, with D maybe TRBD1 (6 bases). Deletions cut 2 bases from V and 1 base from J, with 7 bases between. The CDR3 loop spans 14 amino acids. Germline lookup yields CDR1 SGHRS and CDR2 YFSETQ.